The 21 T cell receptor beta chains below were found in one sample sequenced in a study of cytomegalovirus exposure and HLA in healthy donors. Amplification used 60 Vbeta primers and 13 Jbeta primers. The repertoire was sequenced with immunoSEQ multiplex PCR; TCRdb's copy has only in-frame clones and lacks some. This table holds 90,000 to 150,000 clones, more than 60% found once. The sequencing sample was made of PBMCs. Receptor source: a woman in her thirties or forties in good health and CMV-seronegative.

The chain employs TRBV2 and TRBJ2-2, with 8 bases matching TRBD2. The CDR3 contains 15 residues. V lost 7 bases, J lost 5 bases, and 9 bases stayed unmatched. The germline V gene has CDR1 SNHLY and CDR2 FYNNEI. This CDR3 reads CASMSLAGGTGELFF. The CDR3 coding sequence is TGTGCCAGCATGTCCCTAGCGGGTGGAACCGGGGAGCTGTTTTTT.

In its sample, this clone was seen a few times. The rearrangement uses TRBV4-2 and TRBJ2-7; the match to TRBD1 covers 11 bases. This CDR3 is built from 16 residues. In germline, CDR1 is LGHNA, CDR2 YNFKEQ. V shed 0 bases, J shed 5 bases, and the junction held 6 bases outside the gene matches. The CDR3 region has the DNA TGTGCCAGCAGCCAAGATACAGGGACAGGGGGGAACGAGCAGTACTTC. This encodes CASSQDTGTGGNEQYF.

This chain connects TRBV9 to TRBJ2-2; 7 bases map to TRBD1. Germline CDR1 reads SGDLS; CDR2 reads YYNGEE. V gave up 8 bases and J gave up 4 bases; unmatched junction bases: 5. The CDR3 has 13 amino acids. The CDR3 is CASSGTVTGELFF. The CDR3 DNA reads TGTGCCAGTTCCGGGACAGTCACCGGGGAGCTGTTTTTT.

At least ten counts were recorded for this clone. The chain joins TRBV6-1 to TRBJ2-1, with TRBD2 matching over 9 bases. CDR1 is MNHNS and CDR2 is SASEGT in the germline V gene. The V gene end was trimmed by 1 base and the J gene end by 4 bases; junction bases not matched to a gene: 2. This CDR3 is built from 15 residues. Written as DNA, the CDR3 is TGTGCCAGCAGTGAAGAAACTAGCGGGTACAATGAGCAGTTCTTC. It codes for CASSEETSGYNEQFF.

The rearrangement uses TRBV5-6 and TRBJ2-7; D not resolved. The germline V gene has CDR1 SGHDT and CDR2 YYEEEE. Trimming removed 1 base from V and 3 bases from J, with 5 bases in between. This CDR3 is 12 amino acids long. DNA for the CDR3: TGTGCCAGCAGCTTGACCGGCTACGAGCAGTACTTC. It codes for CASSLTGYEQYF.

This clone is termed large. The chain is built from TRBV13 and TRBJ1-1; 7 bases map to TRBD1. The CDR3 loop spans 15 amino acids. V lost 6 bases, J lost 3 bases, and 10 bases stayed unmatched. Germline V gene sequence: CDR1 PRHDT, CDR2 FYEKMQ (reference sequence). In DNA, the CDR3 is TGTGCCAGCAGAAGTAAGGGGGCGTTTGACACTGAAGCTTTCTTT. It translates to CASRSKGAFDTEAFF.

This clone was recorded once. This sequence joins TRBV2 and TRBJ2-5; TRBD2 matches 7 bases. CDR1 SNHLY and CDR2 FYNNEI come from the germline V gene. CDR3 length: 13 residues. V lost 6 bases, J lost 4 bases, and 5 bases stayed unmatched. CDR3 sequence: CASRTAGVETQYF. The CDR3 DNA reads as TGTGCCAGCAGGACGGCGGGGGTAGAGACCCAGTACTTC.

The J gene is TRBJ1-4, the V gene TRBV5-1, with 10 positions matching TRBD1. CDR1 is SGHRS, CDR2 YFSETQ, per germline. The V gene end was trimmed by 5 bases and the J gene end by 0 bases; junction bases not matched to a gene: 4. The CDR3 totals 16 residues. DNA for the CDR3: TGCGCCAGCAGTCGACAGGGGGCTACAACTAATGAAAAACTGTTTTTT. It is translated as CASSRQGATTNEKLFF. Full variable domain (outside the CDR3, taken from reference TRBV5-1 and TRBJ1-4): KAGVTQTPRYLIKTRGQQVTLSCSPISGHRSVSWYQQTPGQGLQFLFEYFSETQRNKGNFPGRFSGRQFSNSRSEMNVSTLELGDSALYLCASSRQGATTNEKLFFGSGTQLSVL.

This clone appeared once. J is TRBJ1-2 and V is TRBV11-2; D is perhaps TRBD1 (5 bases). V dropped 3 bases and J dropped 1 base, with 12 bases sitting between them. This CDR3 is built from 15 residues. Per germline, CDR1 SGHAT and CDR2 FQNNGV. CDR3: CASSFNLGLNYGYTF. The CDR3 DNA sequence: TGTGCCAGCAGCTTCAACTTGGGGCTTAACTATGGCTACACCTTC.

The V gene is TRBV2, the J gene TRBJ1-6, with D possibly matching TRBD1 (6 bases). V dropped 7 bases and J dropped 9 bases, with 19 bases sitting between them. CDR1 SNHLY and CDR2 FYNNEI come from the germline V gene. This CDR3 is 15 amino acids long. CDR3 nucleotide sequence: TGTGCCAGCACAACACAGGGAGGGCAAGGTTCACCCCTCCACTTT. As protein: CASTTQGGQGSPLHF.

The chain has TRBV9 and TRBJ2-3, with D perhaps matching TRBD1 (5 bases). Trimming pared 0 bases from V and 0 bases from J, leaving 8 bases between. The CDR3 contains 15 residues. The germline CDR1 and CDR2 sequences are SGDLS and YYNGEE. CDR3 nucleotide sequence: TGTGCCAGCAGCGTAGTCGGACACAGCACAGATACGCAGTATTTT. Protein product: CASSVVGHSTDTQYF.

The J gene is TRBJ1-2, the V gene TRBV7-2, with 7 bases matching TRBD1. The CDR3 runs 13 residues. The junction had 4 bases not matched to a gene; V was cut back by 5 bases and J by 4 bases. The germline CDR1 and CDR2 sequences are SGHTA and FQGNSA. CDR3 nucleotides: TGTGCCAGCAGCCCAGACAGGGCCTATGGCTACACCTTC. Translated, it gives CASSPDRAYGYTF. Combining the CDR3 with reference TRBV7-2 and TRBJ1-2 gives the whole variable domain GAGVSQSPSNKVTEKGKDVELRCDPISGHTALYWYRQSLGQGLEFLIYFQGNSAPDKSGLPSDRFSAERTGGSVSTLTIQRTQQEDSAVYLCASSPDRAYGYTFGSGTRLTVV.

This clone was detected a few times. The chain recombines TRBV5-6 with TRBJ1-5; 7 nucleotides agree with TRBD1. The germline V gene encodes CDR1 SGHDT and CDR2 YYEEEE. The V gene end was trimmed by 6 bases and the J gene end by 3 bases; junction bases not matched to a gene: 9. The CDR3 extends over 15 amino acids. CDR3 sequence reads: CASTLGGQTNQPQHF. CDR3 DNA: TGTGCCAGCACTCTTGGGGGACAGACCAATCAGCCCCAGCATTTT.

J is TRBJ1-3 and V is TRBV5-4; D is possibly TRBD1 (6 bases). CDR3 length equals 16 residues. CDR1 SGHNT and CDR2 YYREEE come from the germline V gene (reference sequence). Trimming pared 4 bases from V and 0 bases from J, leaving 14 bases between. This chain's CDR3 is CASSPRDTNSGNTIYF. CDR3 nucleotide sequence: TGTGCCAGCAGCCCACGGGACACCAACTCTGGAAACACCATATATTTT.

This clone was seen a handful of times. The chain links TRBV5-6 to TRBJ1-4; D possibly corresponds to TRBD1 (5 bases). The CDR3 has 15 residues. Germline CDR1 SGHDT, CDR2 YYEEEE. Deletions cut 2 bases from V and 4 bases from J, with 12 bases between. The CDR3 spells CASSFSRQYNEKLFF. The CDR3 DNA sequence: TGTGCCAGCAGCTTCTCAAGACAGTATAATGAAAAACTGTTTTTT.

V usage is TRBV5-5 and J usage is TRBJ2-5, with D maybe TRBD2 (7 bases). The last part of the DNA fits TRBJ2-7 better; the J call may be wrong. CDR3 size: 19 residues. Per the germline V gene, CDR1 is SGHKS and CDR2 is YYEKEE (reference sequence). The CDR3, as DNA: TGTGCCAGCAGCTTGGAAGATCCGTTTTGGGGGGGCCGCTCCTACGAGCAGTACTTC. Its translation: CASSLEDPFWGGRSYEQYF.

The chain recombines TRBV5-1 with TRBJ2-1; 9 bases are shared with TRBD1. The germline V gene encodes CDR1 SGHRS and CDR2 YFSETQ. V trimming: 4 bases; J trimming: 8 bases; junction bases outside the gene matches: 10. There are 15 residues in the CDR3. The CDR3 nucleotides are TGCGCCAGCAGCCCGGCGCCGGGACAGGGCCATGAGCAGTTCTTC. Residues: CASSPAPGQGHEQFF.

The rearrangement joins TRBV4-2 to TRBJ1-2; 9 bases fit TRBD1. Germline V gives CDR1 LGHNA, CDR2 YNFKEQ. This CDR3 spans 15 amino acids. Germline trimming cut 0 bases from V and 3 bases from J; bases unmatched to any gene: 2. CDR3 in amino acids: CASSQEGQGYYGYTF. In nucleotides, the CDR3 is TGTGCCAGCAGCCAAGAAGGACAGGGGTACTATGGCTACACCTTC.

The chain carries TRBV27 and TRBJ1-5; D not certain. CDR3 length: 13 amino acids. Trimming stripped 3 bases from V and 0 bases from J, with 3 bases between. Germline CDR1 MNHEY, CDR2 SMNVEV (reference sequence). The CDR3 sequence: CASSLSSNQPQHF. The CDR3 DNA sequence: TGTGCCAGCAGTTTGAGTAGCAATCAGCCCCAGCATTTT.

This clone appeared a single time. V is TRBV27 and J is TRBJ2-7, with D possibly TRBD2 on 7 matching bases. From germline, CDR1 is MNHEY and CDR2 SMNVEV (reference sequence). V was clipped by 6 bases and J by 3 bases, with 15 bases between them. The CDR3 runs to 14 residues. The CDR3, as DNA: TGTGCCAGCAGGTCTGGACTAGGGGGCTACGAGCAGTACTTC. It yields the protein CASRSGLGGYEQYF.

This clone was counted once. V is TRBV18 and J is TRBJ2-7; D is possibly TRBD1 (5 bases). The CDR3 totals 14 residues. Per germline, CDR1 KGHSH and CDR2 LQKENI. Trimming stripped 0 bases from V and 2 bases from J, with 8 bases between. Here the CDR3 reads CASSPPSGTYEQYF. The CDR3 DNA reads as TGTGCCAGCTCACCACCCTCAGGGACCTACGAGCAGTACTTC.